This section outlines one T cell receptor beta chain sequence together with its context. Per the germline V gene, CDR1 is SGHAT and CDR2 is FQNNGV. Trimming pared 1 base from V and 3 bases from J, leaving 9 bases between. The CDR3 consists of 14 residues. Method: immunoSEQ multiplex PCR; TCRdb's copy keeps in-frame clones and lacks some. The sample has roughly 200,000 clones, about 89% seen once; the top ten hold 6.7%. This specimen belongs to a study of blood T cell repertoires in COVID-19. Sequencing input: peripheral blood. V usage is TRBV11-2 and J usage is TRBJ1-2, with D tentatively TRBD1 (6 bases). This clonotype originated in a man aged 35 to 55 with acute or convalescent COVID-19. CDR3 bases: TGTGCCAGCAGCTTAGGTCAGGGGCACTATGGCTACACCTTC. Translation: CASSLGQGHYGYTF.